One T cell receptor beta chain is described in this entry. This sample is drawn from a study of OX40 agonist ivuxolimab in advanced cancers. After removal of 6 bases from V and 4 bases from J, the junction contained 4 bases not matched to a gene. The CDR3 is made up of 15 amino acids. Germline CDR1 reads SGHAT; CDR2 reads FQNNGV. Profiled with immunoSEQ multiplex PCR; TCRdb holds only in-frame clones, not every one. The sample holds about 64,000 clones, roughly 81% seen once. The chain employs TRBV11-2 and TRBJ2-1, with 12 bases fitting TRBD2. The receptor's source is an adult with an advanced solid tumor such as melanoma, head and neck, liver or kidney cancer. Sequenced material: CD4+ or CD8+ T cells sorted from blood, taken in a trial of the OX40 agonist ivuxolimab. CDR3 nucleotide sequence: TGTGCCAGCAGTTTTCTAGCGGGAGGGTACAATGAGCAGTTCTTC. As protein: CASSFLAGGYNEQFF. Complete variable domain (other parts from reference TRBV11-2 and TRBJ2-1): EAGVAQSPRYKIIEKRQSVAFWCNPISGHATLYWYQQILGQGPKLLIQFQNNGVVDDSQLPKDRFSAERLKGVDSTLKIQPAKLEDSAVYLCASSFLAGGYNEQFFGPGTRLTVL.